Listed below are T cell receptor beta chains from one sample, sequenced in a study of response to subunit inactivated influenza vaccine. TCRdb redid the calling of the RT-PCR reads with MiXCR, one entry per CDR3 protein. The sample shows 500,000 to 750,000 distinct CDR3 sequences, roughly 15% of them seen only once. The sequencing here drew on PBMCs from blood, taken roughly 12 days after vaccination. The receptors shown here come from a middle-aged man who received an inactivated influenza vaccine. Each CDR3 is given with its conserved first and last residue. Fields, in order: clone size, D gene, J gene, V gene, CDR3 protein, CDR3 DNA. D genes are given only for firm matches. Part of the rows lack a size; the others show once, few, many or a class for expanded clones.

. | . | TRBJ1-1 | TRBV5-1 | CASSFTGFSKGDTEAFF | TGCGCCAGCAGCTTCACCGGGTTCTCGAAGGGTGACACTGAAGCTTTCTTT
. | TRBD1 | TRBJ1-5 | TRBV5-6 | CASSLAGTGGLNQPQHF | TGTGCCAGCAGCTTGGCCGGGACAGGGGGCCTCAATCAGCCCCAGCATTTT
many | . | TRBJ2-3 | TRBV7-9 | CASSHRPGGGTDTQYF | TGTGCCAGCAGCCACAGACCAGGTGGAGGCACAGATACGCAGTATTTT
. | . | TRBJ2-7 | TRBV7-2 | CASSQRLYEQYF | TGTGCCAGCAGCCAAAGACTGTACGAGCAGTACTTC
many | TRBD2 | TRBJ2-5 | TRBV24-1 | CATSEPGLAGETQYF | TGTGCCACCAGTGAGCCTGGACTAGCGGGAGAGACCCAGTACTTC
few | . | TRBJ1-5 | TRBV5-6 | CASSYSLSVSNQPQHF | TGTGCCAGCAGCTACTCATTGTCAGTTAGCAATCAGCCCCAGCATTTT
many | . | TRBJ1-5 | TRBV7-8 | CASSWGAATIPNQPQHF | TGTGCCAGCAGCTGGGGGGCAGCTACCATCCCGAATCAGCCCCAGCATTTT
few | . | TRBJ1-2 | TRBV12-3/TRBV12-4 | CASSLEMAGGYGYTF | TGTGCCAGCAGTTTAGAGATGGCAGGCGGCTATGGCTACACCTTC
. | . | TRBJ1-6 | TRBV7-2 | CASSPGGHSPLHF | TGTGCCAGCAGCCCGGGGGGTCATTCACCCCTCCACTTT
. | TRBD1 | TRBJ2-1 | TRBV3-1 | CASSQDRDRGRSEQFF | TGTGCCAGCAGCCAAGACCGGGACAGGGGGCGAAGTGAGCAGTTCTTC
few | TRBD2 | TRBJ2-1 | TRBV5-1 | CASSKRVAGYNEQFF | TGCGCCAGCAGTAAGAGGGTAGCGGGGTACAATGAGCAGTTCTTC
. | . | TRBJ2-1 | TRBV20-1 | CSARDTLLAAYNEQFF | TGCAGTGCTAGAGATACACTCTTGGCCGCCTACAATGAGCAGTTCTTC
. | TRBD2 | TRBJ2-1 | TRBV7-3 | CASSTTSGIYNEQFF | TGTGCCAGCAGCACGACTAGCGGGATTTACAATGAGCAGTTCTTC
few | TRBD2 | TRBJ2-1 | TRBV5-1 | CASSGLPSGSGEQFF | TGCGCCAGCAGCGGGCTGCCTAGCGGGAGTGGTGAGCAGTTCTTC
. | TRBD2 | TRBJ2-1 | TRBV11-1 | CASSSHGLLAGGGNEQFF | TGTGCCAGCAGCTCGCACGGCTTACTAGCGGGAGGAGGGAATGAGCAGTTCTTC
many | . | TRBJ1-2 | TRBV29-1 | CSVEDGQDNYGYTF | TGCAGCGTTGAAGATGGGCAGGATAACTATGGCTACACCTTC
. | . | TRBJ2-2 | TRBV2 | CASRQSEPGELFF | TGTGCCAGCCGACAGTCGGAACCCGGGGAGCTGTTTTTT
once | TRBD2 | TRBJ2-7 | TRBV9 | CASSVGGSGGAYEQYF | TGTGCCAGCAGCGTGGGTGGTTCGGGAGGAGCGTACGAGCAGTACTTC
. | . | TRBJ1-1 | TRBV5-6 | CASSLGVDTEAFF | TGTGCCAGCAGCTTGGGGGTCGACACTGAAGCTTTCTTT
. | TRBD1 | TRBJ1-2 | TRBV7-9 | CASSLEGLTGGEGYTF | TGTGCCAGCAGCTTAGAAGGGTTGACAGGGGGAGAAGGCTACACCTTC
few | TRBD2 | TRBJ2-5 | TRBV7-9 | CASSRLTSGRGRETQYF | TGTGCCAGCAGCCGCCTGACTAGCGGGAGAGGAAGGGAGACCCAGTACTTC
few | TRBD1 | TRBJ2-3 | TRBV10-3 | CAISDGQGPDTQYF | TGTGCCATCAGTGACGGACAGGGCCCAGATACGCAGTATTTT
many | TRBD1 | TRBJ1-5 | TRBV6-2/TRBV6-3 | CARWTGANQPQHF | TGTGCCAGGTGGACAGGGGCAAATCAGCCCCAGCATTTT
. | . | TRBJ2-5 | TRBV24-1 | CATSDFTGNQQETQYF | TGTGCCACCAGTGATTTCACAGGGAATCAACAAGAGACCCAGTACTTC
. | . | TRBJ2-3 | TRBV25-1 | CASSDSGGRRGDTQYF | TGTGCCAGCAGTGATTCTGGGGGACGGCGAGGGGATACGCAGTATTTT
. | . | TRBJ1-5 | TRBV27 | CASSPLSSANQPQHF | TGTGCCAGCAGTCCCCTTTCGTCGGCCAATCAGCCCCAGCATTTT
few | TRBD2 | TRBJ2-3 | TRBV3-1 | CASSSTGAGRVGTDTQYF | TGTGCCAGCAGCTCCACAGGAGCCGGGAGGGTGGGCACAGATACGCAGTATTTT
. | TRBD2 | TRBJ2-5 | TRBV10-3 | CATSTGGGETQYF | TGTGCCACTTCGACTGGGGGGGGAGAGACCCAGTACTTC
few | . | TRBJ1-5 | TRBV28 | CASSPPTGNQPQHF | TGTGCCAGCAGTCCCCCGACAGGCAATCAGCCCCAGCATTTT
. | . | TRBJ2-7 | TRBV7-8 | CASSLAGSYTYEQYF | TGTGCCAGCAGCTTAGCAGGGAGCTATACCTACGAGCAGTACTTC
. | . | TRBJ2-7 | TRBV7-2 | CASSLNGFYYEQYF | TGTGCCAGCAGCTTAAATGGGTTCTACTACGAGCAGTACTTC
. | . | TRBJ2-2 | TRBV7-3 | CASSLRKNTGELFF | TGTGCCAGCAGCTTACGAAAGAACACCGGGGAGCTGTTTTTT
few | TRBD1 | TRBJ2-3 | TRBV11-2 | CASSLMQLWDRGTTDTQYF | TGTGCCAGCAGCTTAATGCAGCTTTGGGACAGGGGTACGACAGATACGCAGTATTTT
. | . | TRBJ2-7 | TRBV20-1 | CSARDHPQSYEQYF | TGCAGTGCTAGAGATCACCCACAATCCTACGAGCAGTACTTC
. | . | TRBJ1-2 | TRBV10-3 | CAISESWTGYGYTF | TGTGCCATCAGTGAATCCTGGACGGGGTATGGCTACACCTTC
few | . | TRBJ2-7 | TRBV20-1 | CSARSDSYEQYF | TGCAGTGCTAGATCCGACTCCTACGAGCAGTACTTC
few | . | TRBJ2-1 | TRBV29-1 | CSVWWGDEQFF | TGCAGCGTTTGGTGGGGGGATGAGCAGTTCTTC
. | TRBD2 | TRBJ2-1 | TRBV7-2 | CASSSFSGRRGEQFF | TGTGCCAGCAGCTCCTTTAGCGGGAGGCGGGGTGAGCAGTTCTTC
. | . | TRBJ2-7 | TRBV6-2/TRBV6-3 | CASSYPPAGYEQYF | TGTGCCAGCAGTTACCCCCCGGCCGGCTACGAGCAGTACTTC
few | . | TRBJ1-2 | TRBV4-1 | CASSQDWLGGYTF | TGCGCCAGCAGCCAAGATTGGCTGGGCGGCTACACCTTC
few | TRBD1 | TRBJ2-7 | TRBV24-1 | CATSARTGGLWEQYF | TGTGCCACCAGTGCCAGGACAGGTGGCCTCTGGGAGCAGTACTTC